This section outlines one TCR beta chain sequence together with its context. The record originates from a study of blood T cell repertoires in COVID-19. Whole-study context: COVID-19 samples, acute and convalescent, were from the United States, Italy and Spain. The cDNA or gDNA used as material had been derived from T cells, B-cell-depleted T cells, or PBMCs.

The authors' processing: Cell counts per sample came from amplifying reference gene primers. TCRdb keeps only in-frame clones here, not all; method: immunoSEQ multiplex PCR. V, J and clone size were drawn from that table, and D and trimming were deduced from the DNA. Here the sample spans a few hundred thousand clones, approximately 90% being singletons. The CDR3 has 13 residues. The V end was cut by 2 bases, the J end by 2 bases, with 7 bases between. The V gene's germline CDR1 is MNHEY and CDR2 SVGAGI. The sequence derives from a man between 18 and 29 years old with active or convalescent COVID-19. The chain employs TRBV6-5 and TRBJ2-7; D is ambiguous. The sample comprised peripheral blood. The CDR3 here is CASSYGAAYEQYF. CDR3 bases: TGTGCCAGCAGTTACGGCGCGGCCTACGAGCAGTACTTC.